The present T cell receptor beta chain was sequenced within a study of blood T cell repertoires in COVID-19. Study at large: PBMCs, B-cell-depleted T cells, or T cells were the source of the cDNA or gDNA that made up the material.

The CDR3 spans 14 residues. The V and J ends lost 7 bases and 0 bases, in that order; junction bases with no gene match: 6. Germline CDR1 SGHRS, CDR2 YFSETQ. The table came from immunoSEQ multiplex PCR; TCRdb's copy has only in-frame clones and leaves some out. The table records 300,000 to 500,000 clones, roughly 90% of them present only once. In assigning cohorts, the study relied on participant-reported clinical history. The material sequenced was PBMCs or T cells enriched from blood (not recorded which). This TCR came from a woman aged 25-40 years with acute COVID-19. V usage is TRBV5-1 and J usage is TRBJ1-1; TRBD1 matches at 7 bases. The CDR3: CASGLGQMNTEAFF. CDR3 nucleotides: TGCGCCAGCGGTCTGGGACAGATGAACACTGAAGCTTTCTTT.